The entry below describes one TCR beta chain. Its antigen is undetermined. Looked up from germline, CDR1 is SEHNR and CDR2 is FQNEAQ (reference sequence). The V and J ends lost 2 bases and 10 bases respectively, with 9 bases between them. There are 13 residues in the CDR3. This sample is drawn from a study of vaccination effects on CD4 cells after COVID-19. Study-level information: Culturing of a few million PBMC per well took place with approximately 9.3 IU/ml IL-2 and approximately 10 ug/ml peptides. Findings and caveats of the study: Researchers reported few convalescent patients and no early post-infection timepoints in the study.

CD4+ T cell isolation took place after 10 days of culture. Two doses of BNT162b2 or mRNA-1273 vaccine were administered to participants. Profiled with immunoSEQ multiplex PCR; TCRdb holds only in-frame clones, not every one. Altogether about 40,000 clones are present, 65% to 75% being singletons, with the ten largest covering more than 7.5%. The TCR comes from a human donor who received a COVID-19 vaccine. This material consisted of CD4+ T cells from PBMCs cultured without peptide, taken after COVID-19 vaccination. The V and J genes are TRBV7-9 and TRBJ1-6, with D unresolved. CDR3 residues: CASSLITGSPLHF. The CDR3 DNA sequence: TGTGCCAGCAGCTTAATTACGGGCTCACCCCTCCACTTT.